This T cell receptor beta chain was obtained from a study of T cells after yellow fever vaccination. The overall study: Preparation of fractions with low cell numbers was performed using SMART-Seq v4 Ultra Low Input. Study results and limitations: By day 5 rather than day 15, the secondary response had peaked, though it was weaker. Subsequent booster samples again held most clones from primary vaccination (under 98% CD4, 85% to 90% CD8).

Germline CDR1 reads SGHNT; CDR2 reads YYREEE (reference sequence). This CDR3 has 15 residues. V was shortened by 5 bases and J by 7 bases, with 18 bases between the two germline ends. This clonotype was counted only a few times. The antigen is unknown. A 5'RACE template-switching step, the method used to make TCR cDNA, added a universal primer site and UMIs. MiXCR, applied by TCRdb to the 5' RACE reads, yields one record per CDR3 protein. The table records over 150,000 distinct CDR3 sequences, 6.2% of them present only once. This specimen consisted of CD4+ T cells sorted from PBMCs, obtained on the day of the first yellow fever vaccination. This receptor was obtained from a man between 18 and 35 years old who received the YFV17D yellow fever vaccine. The chain carries TRBV5-4 and TRBJ2-2, with D perhaps given as TRBD1 or TRBD2 (5 bases each). The CDR3 DNA reads TGTGCCAGCAGTAACCCGGGGCAGTTGGGCGGGGAGCTGTTTTTT. It specifies CASSNPGQLGGELFF. The complete variable domain, with remaining parts taken from reference TRBV5-4 and TRBJ2-2, reads ETGVTQSPTHLIKTRGQQVTLRCSSQSGHNTVSWYQQALGQGPQFIFQYYREEENGRGNFPPRFSGLQFPNYSSELNVNALELDDSALYLCASSNPGQLGGELFFGEGSRLTVL.